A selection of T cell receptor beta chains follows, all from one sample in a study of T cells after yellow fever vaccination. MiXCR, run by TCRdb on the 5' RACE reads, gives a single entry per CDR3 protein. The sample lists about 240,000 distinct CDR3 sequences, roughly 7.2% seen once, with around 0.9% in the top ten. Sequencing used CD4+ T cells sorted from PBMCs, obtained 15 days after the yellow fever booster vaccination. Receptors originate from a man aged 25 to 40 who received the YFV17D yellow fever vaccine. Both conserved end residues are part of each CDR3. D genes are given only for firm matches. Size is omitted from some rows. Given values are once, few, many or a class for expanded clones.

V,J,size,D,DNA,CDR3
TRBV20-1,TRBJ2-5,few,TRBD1,TGCAGTGTCTCCGGGACAGTCTTAGAGACCCAGTACTTC,CSVSGTVLETQYF
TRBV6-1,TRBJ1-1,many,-,TGTGCCAGCAGTGGGGGGACCTCAAACACTGAAGCTTTCTTT,CASSGGTSNTEAFF
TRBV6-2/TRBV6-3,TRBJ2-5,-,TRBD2,TGTGCCAGCACCTCCGGGACTAGCGGGAGCTCTCTTCCGAAGACCCAGTACTTC,CASTSGTSGSSLPKTQYF
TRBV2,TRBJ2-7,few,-,TGTGCCAGCGACCGAGGGGGAGGAGGCGGCGAGCAGTACTTC,CASDRGGGGGEQYF
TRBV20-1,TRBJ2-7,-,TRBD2,TGCAGTGCCACCCTAGCGGGCCACCACTCCTACGAGCAGTACTTC,CSATLAGHHSYEQYF
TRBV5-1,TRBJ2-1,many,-,TGCGCCAGCAGCTTAGGGGGTATTGAGCAGTTCTTC,CASSLGGIEQFF
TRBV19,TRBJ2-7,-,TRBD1,TGTGCCAGTATGCGGACAGGCGGCTACGAGCAGTACTTC,CASMRTGGYEQYF
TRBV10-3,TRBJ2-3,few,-,TGTGCCATCAGTGGGTTGGCGGGAAGCACAGATACGCAGTATTTT,CAISGLAGSTDTQYF
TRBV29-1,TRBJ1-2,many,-,TGCAGCGTTGGGGTGGACACCAACTATGGCTACACCTTC,CSVGVDTNYGYTF
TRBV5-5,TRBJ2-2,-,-,TGTGCCAGCAGCTTGGCCCTCTCCACCGGGGAGCTGTTTTTT,CASSLALSTGELFF
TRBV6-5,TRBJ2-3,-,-,TGTGCCAGCAGGAGAGAGGGGAGCACAGATACGCAGTATTTT,CASRREGSTDTQYF
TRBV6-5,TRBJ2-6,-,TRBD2,TGTGCCAGCAGTTACTCTGGCGGGGGGGGTGGGGCCAACGTCCTGACTTTC,CASSYSGGGGGANVLTF
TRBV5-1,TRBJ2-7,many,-,TGCGCCAGCAGCTTGGAAACAGGGTGGGCCTACGAGCAGTACTTC,CASSLETGWAYEQYF
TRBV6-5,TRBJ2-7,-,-,TGTGCCAGCAGTTACTCTAGGCAATCCTACGAGCAGTACTTC,CASSYSRQSYEQYF